Shown below are 8 T cell receptor beta chains from a single sample sequenced in a study of CD8+ T cells in alopecia areata. Treatment noted: oral pan-JAK inhibitor, 5-10 mg twice daily. RNA extraction and reverse transcription yielded cDNA as sequencing template. Some clones are missing from TCRdb's copy, which holds only in-frame ones; the method was immunoSEQ multiplex PCR. The sample contains some 210,000 clones, under 70% of which appear only once. Sequencing was performed on CD4+ T cells sorted from blood, taken between weeks 43 and 45, from a patient treated with tofacitinib. The receptors come from a human donor with alopecia areata.

The V call is TRBV25-1, the J call TRBJ2-1; 10 bases map to TRBD1. Germline values: CDR1 MGHDK, CDR2 SYGVNS. This CDR3 region has 16 residues. J lost 9 bases, V lost 4 bases, and 12 bases had no gene match. DNA for the CDR3: TGTGCCAGCAGTGCGGAAAGGGGACAGGGGATCGGTGAGCAGTTCTTC. This encodes CASSAERGQGIGEQFF.

The rearrangement links TRBV2 to TRBJ1-2; D ambiguous. Deletions cut 5 bases from V and 4 bases from J, with 11 bases between. The CDR3 has 13 residues. Per the germline V gene, CDR1 is SNHLY and CDR2 is FYNNEI. The CDR3 DNA reads as TGTGCCAGCAGTTTGGACCCCCTCTATGGCTACACCTTC. Translation: CASSLDPLYGYTF. The full variable domain, with the rest looked up from reference TRBV2 and TRBJ1-2, is EPEVTQTPSHQVTQMGQEVILRCVPISNHLYFYWYRQILGQKVEFLVSFYNNEISEKSEIFDDQFSVERPDGSNFTLKIRSTKLEDSAMYFCASSLDPLYGYTFGSGTRLTVV.

In DNA, the CDR3 is TGCAGCGTTGCGGGGTTGACTGGGGCCAACGTCCTGACTTTC. This encodes CSVAGLTGANVLTF. The chain uses TRBV29-1 and TRBJ2-6, with TRBD2 as a possible D gene (5 bases). This CDR3 is built from 14 residues. With 4 bases removed from V and 2 bases from J, the gap between germline ends came to 9 bases. CDR1 and CDR2 from the germline V gene are SQVTM and ANQGSEA.

The chain is built from TRBV7-6 and TRBJ2-1, with 10 bases fitting TRBD2. This CDR3 is 16 amino acids long. Trimming cost V 5 bases and J 5 bases; bases outside gene matches: 9. From germline, CDR1 is SGHVS and CDR2 FNYEAQ. This chain's CDR3 is CASSRRTSGANNEQFF. CDR3 DNA: TGTGCCAGCAGCCGGCGTACTAGCGGGGCCAACAATGAGCAGTTCTTC.

The chain employs TRBV30 and TRBJ1-6, with TRBD1 as a possible D gene (6 bases). The V end lost 0 bases, the J end lost 0 bases, and 9 bases lay between the germline ends. Germline CDR1 is GTSNPN and CDR2 is SVGIG (reference sequence). This CDR3 has 16 amino acids. The CDR3 DNA follows: TGTGCCTGGAGTGTCACAGGGCACTCCTATAATTCACCCCTCCACTTT. It codes for CAWSVTGHSYNSPLHF.

The chain is built from TRBV7-2 and TRBJ1-2, with D hard to call. The CDR3 length is 12 residues. Germline assignment: CDR1 SGHTA and CDR2 FQGNSA. Trimming took 1 base from V and 8 from J, leaving 8 bases between them. Here the CDR3 DNA reads TGTGCCAGCAGCTTAGAGGACTGGGGCTACACCTTC. The encoded protein is CASSLEDWGYTF.

The chain couples TRBV18 to TRBJ1-2, with a possible D match to TRBD1 (6 bases). Germline V gene lookup returns CDR1 KGHSH and CDR2 LQKENI. Trimming removed 1 base from V and 1 base from J, with 19 bases in between. The CDR3 contains 18 residues. The CDR3 is CASSPRQGSDLLNYGYTF. The CDR3 DNA reads TGTGCCAGCTCACCACGTCAGGGGTCGGACCTCCTTAACTATGGCTACACCTTC.

V usage is TRBV29-1 and J usage is TRBJ1-1; 7 bases map to TRBD1. J gave up 5 bases and V 7 bases, and 4 bases lay outside the gene matches. CDR1 and CDR2 from the germline V gene are SQVTM and ANQGSEA. The CDR3 is made up of 11 amino acids. CDR3 sequence (DNA): TGCAGCGCCGACAGGGAAACTGAAGCTTTCTTT. This translates into CSADRETEAFF.